These 32 T cell receptor beta chains came from one sample sequenced in a study of human versus mouse CDR3 diversity and MHC coevolution. Using immunoSEQ multiplex PCR, the repertoire was profiled, and TCRdb retains in-frame clones only, with some absent. The sample contains 60,000 to 95,000 clones, under 95% of which appear only once. The specimen sequenced was naive CD4+ T cells from blood. The sample's subset: CD45RO-negative CD62L-positive naive CD4 T cells. These receptors all come from a person aged 25 to 75 in good health.

The chain recombines TRBV29-1 with TRBJ1-2; 8 positions agree with TRBD1. CDR1 and CDR2 from the germline V gene are SQVTM and ANQGSEA. This CDR3 comprises 13 residues. V lost 7 bases, J lost 2 bases, and 6 bases stayed unmatched. The DNA for the CDR3 is TGCAGCGGACGGACAGGGTCCAACTATGGCTACACCTTC. The encoded protein is CSGRTGSNYGYTF.

This rearrangement joins TRBV30 to TRBJ2-2; TRBD2 might be the D (6 bases). This CDR3 is built from 15 residues. CDR1 GTSNPN and CDR2 SVGIG come from the germline V gene (reference sequence). V shed 5 bases and J shed 2 bases, with 15 bases lying between them. CDR3 DNA: TGTGCCTGGGGTGCGTCGGGGACTAACACCGGGGAGCTGTTTTTT. It specifies CAWGASGTNTGELFF.

The chain has TRBV5-8 and TRBJ1-2, with 8 nucleotides matching TRBD1. V was clipped by 2 bases and J by 5 bases; unmatched bases: 5. Germline V gives CDR1 SGHTS, CDR2 YDEGEE. The CDR3 spans 14 residues. The CDR3 region has the DNA TGTGCCAGCAGCTTTGGACAGGGAGGATATGGCTACACCTTC. Translation gives CASSFGQGGYGYTF. Variable domain in full (rest from reference TRBV5-8 and TRBJ1-2): EAGVTQSPTHLIKTRGQQATLRCSPISGHTSVYWYQQALGLGLQFLLWYDEGEERNRGNFPPRFSGRQFPNYSSELNVNALELEDSALYLCASSFGQGGYGYTFGSGTRLTVV.

J is TRBJ2-7 and V is TRBV5-6; perhaps TRBD1 as D (7 bases). V was cut by 0 bases and J by 7 bases, with 11 bases left in between. This CDR3 has 13 amino acids. CDR1 and CDR2 (germline): SGHDT, YYEEEE. Here the CDR3 DNA reads TGTGCCAGCAGCTTGGCGCAGGGGGGTGAGCAGTACTTC. It encodes CASSLAQGGEQYF.

The V and J genes are TRBV6-1 and TRBJ2-1; TRBD1 matches at 12 bases. This CDR3 comprises 16 residues. Germline loops: CDR1 MNHNS, CDR2 SASEGT. V shed 3 bases and J 10 bases; nucleotides not matched to a gene: 10. The chain's CDR3 is CASSDNLGTGGREQFF. The CDR3 DNA reads as TGTGCCAGCAGTGATAATCTGGGGACAGGGGGCAGAGAGCAGTTCTTC.

The rearrangement links TRBV4-1 to TRBJ1-1; D is possibly TRBD1 (6 bases). The germline gives CDR1 MGHRA, CDR2 YSYEKL. With 2 bases removed from V and 1 base from J, the gap between germline ends came to 11 bases. CDR3 length: 15 residues. Here the CDR3 reads CASSQPTGRNTEAFF. The DNA for the CDR3 is TGCGCCAGCAGCCAACCCACAGGGCGGAACACTGAAGCTTTCTTT.

With respect to this clone: At the DNA level, this CDR3 is encoded by other sequences in the same sample as well. The chain carries TRBV29-1 and TRBJ2-7, with D perhaps TRBD2 (6 bases). This CDR3 is 12 amino acids long. Germline V lookup: CDR1 SQVTM, CDR2 ANQGSEA. V was cut by 4 bases and J by 7 bases, with 14 bases left in between. In nucleotides, the CDR3 is TGCAGCGTTGCCGTCGGGGCGGGAGAGCAGTACTTC. Its protein product is CSVAVGAGEQYF.

The rearrangement uses TRBV6-4 and TRBJ1-5, with D perhaps TRBD1 (6 bases). Between the trimmed V and J ends, which lost 3 bases and 3 bases, there was a span of 9 bases. This CDR3 comprises 14 residues. CDR1 is MRHNA and CDR2 is SNTAGT in the germline V gene. The CDR3 region is CASSEQGNNQPQHF. Written as DNA, the CDR3 is TGTGCCAGCAGTGAACAGGGAAACAATCAGCCCCAGCATTTT.

This clone has a single count. V gene TRBV6-6 combines with J gene TRBJ1-2; TRBD1 matches 7 bases. The junction had 6 bases not matched to a gene; V was cut back by 6 bases and J by 2 bases. CDR3 length: 14 residues. Germline V gene data show CDR1 as MNHNY and CDR2 as SVGAGI (reference sequence). The chain's CDR3 is CASSKSRGNYGYTF. CDR3 in DNA: TGTGCCAGCAGCAAAAGCAGGGGGAACTATGGCTACACCTTC.

V gene TRBV5-1 combines with J gene TRBJ2-3, with TRBD2 matching 9 bases. V was pared by 3 bases and J by 6 bases, with 8 bases of the junction left unmatched. Germline loops: CDR1 SGHRS, CDR2 YFSETQ. This CDR3 has 15 residues. This chain's CDR3 is CASSYIAGEADTQYF. The CDR3 nucleotides are TGCGCCAGCAGCTATATAGCGGGAGAAGCGGATACGCAGTATTTT.

V gene TRBV5-1 combines with J gene TRBJ2-1; TRBD2 aligns across 7 bases. The ends lost 0 bases at V and 2 bases at J; junction bases unmatched: 11. The germline V gene encodes CDR1 SGHRS and CDR2 YFSETQ. The CDR3 runs 18 residues. The CDR3 reads CASSLGWVVGRAYNEQFF. As DNA, the CDR3 is TGCGCCAGCAGCTTGGGATGGGTTGTTGGGAGGGCCTACAATGAGCAGTTCTTC.

The J gene is TRBJ2-2, the V gene TRBV28; D uncertain. There are 16 residues in the CDR3. Germline CDR1 MDHEN, CDR2 SYDVKM. Trimming took 8 bases from V and 6 from J, leaving 22 bases between them. The CDR3 DNA reads as TGTGCCAGCCTAGGCGTAGATGTCAAGGTCGCCGGGGAGCTGTTTTTT. It translates to CASLGVDVKVAGELFF.

This clone showed up just once. This rearrangement joins TRBV5-1 to TRBJ1-1; no definite D call. The CDR3 has 13 amino acids. V gave up 0 bases and J gave up 4 bases, with 7 bases separating them. The germline gives CDR1 SGHRS, CDR2 YFSETQ. CDR3 residues: CASSLDLATEAFF. The CDR3 DNA is TGCGCCAGCAGCTTGGACCTGGCCACTGAAGCTTTCTTT.

The chain links TRBV9 to TRBJ1-5; D is ambiguous. Germline assignment: CDR1 SGDLS and CDR2 YYNGEE. This CDR3 is 14 amino acids long. Trimming cost V 0 bases and J 3 bases, with 7 bases left between them. The CDR3 is CASSVAGNNQPQHF. The CDR3 DNA is TGTGCCAGCAGCGTAGCAGGTAACAATCAGCCCCAGCATTTT.

The chain has TRBV2 and TRBJ2-2; 7 positions agree with TRBD2. This CDR3 region has 16 residues. Trimming took 6 bases from V and 1 from J; bases not matched to a gene: 8. CDR1 is SNHLY and CDR2 is FYNNEI in the germline V gene. CDR3 residues: CASRAWTSGNTGELFF. CDR3 sequence (DNA): TGTGCCAGCAGGGCATGGACTAGTGGGAACACCGGGGAGCTGTTTTTT.

The rearrangement links TRBV5-1 to TRBJ1-4; D call uncertain. The CDR3 has 16 amino acids. Germline V gives CDR1 SGHRS, CDR2 YFSETQ. Trimming removed 0 bases at V and 3 bases at J, with 12 bases between. Written as DNA, the CDR3 is TGCGCCAGCAGCTTGGAATATGCGAGCGCTAATGAAAAACTGTTTTTT. Translating gives CASSLEYASANEKLFF.

The chain joins TRBV7-6 to TRBJ2-5, with 7 bases fitting TRBD1. V shed 0 bases, J shed 1 base, and the junction held 2 bases outside the gene matches. The CDR3 is made up of 15 amino acids. CDR1 is SGHVS and CDR2 is FNYEAQ in the germline V gene. DNA of the CDR3: TGTGCCAGCAGCTTAGCCCAGGGGGTCCAAGAGACCCAGTACTTC. It specifies CASSLAQGVQETQYF.

The V and J genes are TRBV10-2 and TRBJ2-5, with D perhaps matching TRBD1 (5 bases). The end of the DNA fits TRBJ2-7 better, so the J call may be wrong. Germline CDR1 WSHSY, CDR2 SAAADI. CDR3 length equals 16 residues. CDR3 sequence reads: CASSDFVRQSSYEQYF. DNA for the CDR3: TGCGCCAGCAGTGACTTTGTGAGACAGTCCTCCTACGAGCAGTACTTC.

This clone was found a few times. The genes are TRBV19 and TRBJ2-7; 8 positions match TRBD1. The length of the CDR3 is 15 residues. V lost 5 bases, J lost 2 bases, and 8 bases stayed unmatched. In germline, CDR1 is LNHDA, CDR2 SQIVND (reference sequence). CDR3 region: CASSLSGTGTYEQYF. The CDR3 DNA sequence: TGTGCCAGTAGTCTTTCCGGGACAGGAACCTACGAGCAGTACTTC.

This chain links TRBV4-2 with TRBJ1-4, with D hard to call. This CDR3 has 16 residues. V lost 1 base, J lost 6 bases, and 15 bases lay in between. Germline loops: CDR1 LGHNA, CDR2 YNFKEQ. The CDR3 DNA is TGTGCCAGCAGCCAAGCAGCGGGCGATGTGTATGAAAAACTGTTTTTT. Its protein is CASSQAAGDVYEKLFF.

The CDR3 nucleotides are TGTGCCAGCAGATTGACAGGGATGAACACTGAAGCTTTCTTT. Its translation is CASRLTGMNTEAFF. V is TRBV2 and J is TRBJ1-1; 7 bases match TRBD1. The CDR3 length is 14 residues. The germline CDR1 and CDR2 sequences are SNHLY and FYNNEI. J gave up 0 bases and V 6 bases, and 4 bases lay outside the gene matches. Full variable domain (remainder filled in from reference TRBV2 and TRBJ1-1): EPEVTQTPSHQVTQMGQEVILRCVPISNHLYFYWYRQILGQKVEFLVSFYNNEISEKSEIFDDQFSVERPDGSNFTLKIRSTKLEDSAMYFCASRLTGMNTEAFFGQGTRLTVV.

In nucleotides, the CDR3 is TGTGCCAGCAGTCTTACCGGGACAGGGGGTTCGGATACGCAGTATTTT. The encoded protein is CASSLTGTGGSDTQYF. The chain combines TRBV27 with TRBJ2-3; 11 bases match TRBD1. Germline-derived CDR1 and CDR2 are MNHEY and SMNVEV (reference sequence). Trimming at V came to 5 bases and at J to 6 bases, leaving 10 bases not matched to a gene. This CDR3 comprises 16 residues.

This chain connects TRBV19 to TRBJ2-7; D is possibly TRBD1 (6 bases). The CDR3 length is 14 residues. The germline CDR1 and CDR2 sequences are LNHDA and SQIVND (reference sequence). V lost 7 bases, J lost 3 bases, and 16 bases lay in between. CDR3 DNA: TGTGCCAGTACAAAAGACAGGTGGAGCTACGAGCAGTACTTC. This gives the protein CASTKDRWSYEQYF.

The chain joins TRBV27 to TRBJ2-3; no firm D call. V lost 3 bases, J lost 1 base, and 11 bases lay in between. The germline V gene has CDR1 MNHEY and CDR2 SMNVEV (reference sequence). The CDR3 has 15 amino acids. The CDR3 loop reads CASSFSNSGTDTQYF. The DNA of the CDR3 is TGTGCCAGCAGTTTTTCGAATAGTGGCACAGATACGCAGTATTTT.

This chain uses TRBV5-4 with TRBJ2-7; no reliable D call. CDR3 length equals 13 residues. CDR1 and CDR2 (germline): SGHNT, YYREEE (reference sequence). The V end lost 3 bases, the J end lost 3 bases, and 10 bases lay between the germline ends. The CDR3 protein is CASSSPPGYEQYF. CDR3 nucleotides: TGTGCCAGCAGCTCTCCCCCCGGCTACGAGCAGTACTTC.

The chain combines TRBV30 with TRBJ1-5; perhaps TRBD1 as D (5 bases). CDR1 and CDR2 (germline): GTSNPN, SVGIG (reference sequence). CDR3 length equals 14 residues. V was clipped by 3 bases and J by 6 bases, with 15 bases between them. CDR3 sequence reads: CAWSTGVAAQPQHF. CDR3 nucleotides: TGTGCCTGGAGCACAGGCGTCGCAGCTCAGCCCCAGCATTTT.

Concerning this clone: A junction end diverges from the germline sequence, so it may reflect a read error. This chain links TRBV6-1 with TRBJ1-3, with a tentative D call TRBD1 (6 bases). Germline lookup yields CDR1 MNHNS and CDR2 SASEGT. The CDR3 has 15 residues. The CDR3 nucleotides are TGTGCCAGCAGGGAAGGTGGGGGCTTCGGAAACACCATATATTTT. The encoded protein is CASREGGGFGNTIYF.

The CDR3 here is CATSSNTDTQYF. The CDR3 nucleotides read TGTGCCACCAGCAGTAACACAGATACGCAGTATTTT. The chain recombines TRBV15 with TRBJ2-3; D ambiguous. The CDR3 contains 12 residues. Trimming shortened V by 3 bases and J by 2 bases, and 3 bases separated the two germline ends. Germline-derived CDR1 and CDR2 are LNHNV and YYDKDF (reference sequence).

This chain connects TRBV28 to TRBJ2-5; D might be TRBD2 (6 bases). The CDR3 is 13 residues long. The ends were cut back, 8 bases at V and 2 bases at J, with 12 bases in the middle. CDR1 and CDR2 (germline): MDHEN, SYDVKM. The chain's CDR3 is CASSEGNQETQYF. The CDR3 DNA reads as TGTGCCAGCTCGGAGGGCAATCAAGAGACCCAGTACTTC.

The chain links TRBV7-2 to TRBJ2-2; 10 bases agree with TRBD2. V lost 5 bases, J lost 0 bases, and 12 bases stayed unmatched. Germline CDR1 is SGHTA and CDR2 is FQGNSA. The CDR3 sequence is 19 residues long. Here the CDR3 reads CASSTPAWTSGTNTGELFF. The CDR3 nucleotides read TGTGCCAGCAGCACCCCCGCATGGACTAGCGGAACGAACACCGGGGAGCTGTTTTTT.

The chain has TRBV5-4 and TRBJ2-1, with a weak D call TRBD2 (6 bases). This CDR3 has 15 amino acids. V lost 0 bases, J lost 4 bases, and 11 bases lay in between. Germline CDR1 SGHNT, CDR2 YYREEE (reference sequence). The CDR3 nucleotides read TGTGCCAGCAGCTTGGCGGGAGACTCTTACAATGAGCAGTTCTTC. Translation: CASSLAGDSYNEQFF.

The chain joins TRBV6-5 to TRBJ2-2, with D possibly being TRBD2 (6 bases). V dropped 6 bases and J dropped 7 bases, with 9 bases sitting between them. Per the germline V gene, CDR1 is MNHEY and CDR2 is SVGAGI. The CDR3 sequence is 12 residues long. The CDR3 loop is CASRQGGGELFF. CDR3 sequence (DNA): TGTGCCAGCAGGCAGGGAGGCGGGGAGCTGTTTTTT.